One sample yielded the 22 T cell receptor beta chains listed below, sequenced in a study of blood T cell repertoires in COVID-19. Data came from immunoSEQ multiplex PCR; TCRdb stores just in-frame clones and leaves some out. The table shows approximately 200,000 clones, with less than 90% occurring only once. What was sequenced was PBMCs or T cells enriched from blood (not recorded which). The receptors originated from a woman in her 30s who had been exposed to COVID-19.

The chain has TRBV5-1 and TRBJ1-2; possible D gene TRBD1, 6 bases. Germline assignment: CDR1 SGHRS and CDR2 YFSETQ. V was clipped by 2 bases and J by 1 base, with 12 bases between them. The CDR3 totals 15 residues. CDR3 protein: CASSLGGEGNYGYTF. Written as DNA, the CDR3 is TGCGCCAGCAGCTTAGGGGGGGAAGGTAACTATGGCTACACCTTC.

This clone was picked up one time. The chain is built from TRBV4-2 and TRBJ2-2, with unresolved D. There are 15 residues in the CDR3. The V gene's germline CDR1 is LGHNA and CDR2 YNFKEQ. V dropped 1 base and J dropped 1 base, with 7 bases sitting between them. The CDR3 loop reads CASSQVRENTGELFF. CDR3 DNA: TGTGCCAGCAGCCAAGTACGAGAGAACACCGGGGAGCTGTTTTTT.

The chain couples TRBV5-1 to TRBJ1-1; no firm D call. V was clipped by 0 bases and J by 5 bases, with 8 bases between them. Germline CDR1 and CDR2: SGHRS and YFSETQ. CDR3 size: 13 residues. In DNA, the CDR3 is TGCGCCAGCAGCTTGGCCCAGTATACTGAAGCTTTCTTT. Its protein product is CASSLAQYTEAFF.

This chain uses TRBV6-5 with TRBJ2-7; 10 bases fit TRBD2. Trimming removed 6 bases from V and 2 bases from J; junction bases left unmatched: 4. Germline V gives CDR1 MNHEY, CDR2 SVGAGI. The CDR3 covers 14 residues. CDR3 nucleotide sequence: TGTGCCAGCAGCCAAAGCGGGGGGGCCTACGAGCAGTACTTC. Translating gives CASSQSGGAYEQYF.

The gene calls are TRBV3-1 (or the pseudogene TRBV3-2) and TRBJ1-2; D gene uncertain. The CDR3 is made up of 14 amino acids. CDR1 and CDR2 from the germline V gene are LGHDT and YNNKEL (reference sequence). With 0 bases removed from V and 2 bases from J, the gap between germline ends came to 7 bases. The CDR3 DNA sequence: TGTGCCAGCAGCCAAGAGGGCAGCAACTATGGCTACACCTTC. Protein product: CASSQEGSNYGYTF.

The CDR3 region is CASSAGGYGYTF. In nucleotides, the CDR3 is TGTGCCAGCAGCGCCGGGGGGTACGGCTACACCTTC. The J gene is TRBJ1-2, the V gene TRBV6-5, with D possibly being TRBD1 (5 bases). The CDR3 runs 12 residues. The V gene lost 6 bases and the J gene lost 8 bases, with 13 bases spanning the gap. The V gene's germline CDR1 is MNHEY and CDR2 SVGAGI.

The V call is TRBV6-5, the J call TRBJ2-7, with D possibly matching TRBD2 (6 bases). The CDR3 is 14 residues long. Trimming shortened V by 6 bases and J by 6 bases, and 18 bases separated the two germline ends. Germline V gene lookup returns CDR1 MNHEY and CDR2 SVGAGI. This CDR3 reads CASRRTIEGGEQYF. CDR3 sequence (DNA): TGTGCCAGCAGAAGGACTATAGAAGGTGGCGAGCAGTACTTC.

The J gene is TRBJ2-7, the V gene TRBV19; 7 bases are shared with TRBD1. Germline V gene sequence: CDR1 LNHDA, CDR2 SQIVND (reference sequence). Trimming cost V 5 bases and J 4 bases; bases outside gene matches: 2. This CDR3 is 12 amino acids long. CDR3 nucleotides: TGTGCCAGTAGTTCGGGACAGTACGAGCAGTACTTC. It yields the protein CASSSGQYEQYF. The full variable domain, its missing parts supplied by reference TRBV19 and TRBJ2-7, is DGGITQSPKYLFRKEGQNVTLSCEQNLNHDAMYWYRQDPGQGLRLIYYSQIVNDFQKGDIAEGYSVSREKKESFPLTVTSAQKNPTAFYLCASSSGQYEQYFGPGTRLTVT.

V gene TRBV29-1 combines with J gene TRBJ1-2; 9 bases fit TRBD1. J gave up 6 bases and V 6 bases, and 8 bases lay outside the gene matches. This CDR3 region has 13 residues. Germline CDR1 and CDR2: SQVTM and ANQGSEA. The CDR3 DNA is TGCAGCGTAGATCCTACAGGGGGCCATGGCTACACCTTC. Its translation: CSVDPTGGHGYTF.

The V call is TRBV2, the J call TRBJ2-2; D gene ambiguous. CDR1 is SNHLY, CDR2 FYNNEI, per germline. The CDR3 runs 15 residues. The V end lost 6 bases, the J end lost 4 bases, and 15 bases lay between the germline ends. CDR3 coding DNA: TGTGCCAGCAGGCCCCCCAGGTCCACCACCGGGGAGCTGTTTTTT. Translation gives CASRPPRSTTGELFF.

V gene TRBV18 combines with J gene TRBJ1-1, with a tentative D call TRBD1 (6 bases). The ends were cut back, 3 bases at V and 11 bases at J, with 22 bases in the middle. From germline, CDR1 is KGHSH and CDR2 LQKENI. The CDR3 covers 15 residues. This CDR3 is CASSPGTTGGQRAFF. DNA for the CDR3: TGTGCCAGCTCACCGGGAACGACGGGGGGGCAAAGGGCTTTCTTT.

The chain links TRBV27 to TRBJ1-2; 8 bases agree with TRBD1. The ends lost 3 bases at V and 4 bases at J; junction bases unmatched: 10. The CDR3 length is 16 residues. The germline gives CDR1 MNHEY, CDR2 SMNVEV (reference sequence). The DNA of the CDR3 is TGTGCCAGCAGTTTGCGGGCCCAAACAGGGGGCTATGGCTACACCTTC. Translation: CASSLRAQTGGYGYTF.

This chain connects TRBV11-3 to TRBJ2-3; 8 positions agree with TRBD2. V shed 5 bases, J shed 4 bases, and the junction held 11 bases outside the gene matches. Germline lookup yields CDR1 SGHNT and CDR2 YENEEA. The CDR3 has 16 amino acids. CDR3 DNA: TGTGCCAGCAGCCGACCTCAAAGTAGCGGGGCAGATACGCAGTATTTT. It yields the protein CASSRPQSSGADTQYF.

This sequence joins TRBV7-3 and TRBJ2-3; a possible D gene is TRBD2 (5 bases). This CDR3 is 14 amino acids long. Germline V lookup: CDR1 SGHTA, CDR2 FQGTGA. V lost 4 bases to trimming and J lost 6 bases, with 14 bases between them. The CDR3 DNA reads TGTGCCAGCAGCTCCCCCGGGGTAGAGGATACGCAGTATTTT. Protein: CASSSPGVEDTQYF.

V gene TRBV6-5 combines with J gene TRBJ2-3, with D possibly being TRBD2 (7 bases). Germline lookup yields CDR1 MNHEY and CDR2 SVGAGI. CDR3 length: 16 residues. Trimming shortened V by 1 base and J by 1 base, and 12 bases separated the two germline ends. The DNA of the CDR3 is TGTGCCAGCAGTTACTGGGGGGGCGCCGGCACAGATACGCAGTATTTT. It yields the protein CASSYWGGAGTDTQYF.

Points on this clone: This may stem from a read error, because a much larger clone lies one nucleotide away. This chain links TRBV7-6 with TRBJ2-7; no reliable D call. V was shortened by 4 bases and J by 3 bases, with 4 bases between the two germline ends. Germline values: CDR1 SGHVS, CDR2 FNYEAQ. The CDR3 contains 11 residues. The CDR3 protein is CASSSDYEQYF. The CDR3 DNA reads as TGTGCCAGCAGCTCAGACTACGAGCAGTACTTC.

The V gene is TRBV7-9, the J gene TRBJ2-2; TRBD1 matches 8 bases. CDR3 length: 17 residues. The ends lost 1 base at V and 3 bases at J; junction bases unmatched: 7. CDR1 and CDR2 from the germline V gene are SEHNR and FQNEAQ (reference sequence). In nucleotides, the CDR3 is TGTGCCAGCAGCTTAGTCGTCGGACAGGGCTACACCGGGGAGCTGTTTTTT. The encoded protein is CASSLVVGQGYTGELFF. The full variable domain, its missing parts supplied by reference TRBV7-9 and TRBJ2-2, is DTGVSQNPRHKITKRGQNVTFRCDPISEHNRLYWYRQTLGQGPEFLTYFQNEAQLEKSRLLSDRFSAERPKGSFSTLEIQRTEQGDSAMYLCASSLVVGQGYTGELFFGEGSRLTVL.

The genes are TRBV7-9 and TRBJ2-7; D possibly corresponds to TRBD1 (5 bases). V was pared by 7 bases and J by 2 bases, with 21 bases between. The CDR3 runs to 16 residues. CDR1 is SEHNR and CDR2 is FQNEAQ in the germline V gene (reference sequence). CDR3 sequence: CASTITPSAGPYEQYF. The CDR3 region has the DNA TGTGCCAGCACCATAACCCCATCCGCAGGGCCCTACGAGCAGTACTTC.

CDR3 sequence (DNA): TGTGCCTGGAGTCCCGGGACTAGCGGGGGGCTAGGGGAGACCCAGTACTTC. Amino acids: CAWSPGTSGGLGETQYF. The rearrangement uses TRBV30 and TRBJ2-5, with 15 bases that match TRBD2. The germline gives CDR1 GTSNPN, CDR2 SVGIG (reference sequence). There are 17 residues in the CDR3. V lost 2 bases and J lost 5; bases outside the gene matches: 9.

The chain is built from TRBV6-2 or TRBV6-3 and TRBJ2-3, with no clear D. The CDR3 has 15 residues. Trimming cost V 0 bases and J 3 bases, with 10 bases left between them. Looked up from germline, CDR1 is MNHEY and CDR2 is SVGEGT. CDR3 nucleotide sequence: TGTGCCAGCAGTTACTCGATCCTACGAACAGATACGCAGTATTTT. Translated, it gives CASSYSILRTDTQYF.

A single count supports this clone. The rearrangement joins TRBV12-5 to TRBJ1-2, with 7 bases fitting TRBD1. V lost 1 base and J lost 0; bases outside the gene matches: 2. This CDR3 region has 15 residues. The V gene's germline CDR1 is LGHNT and CDR2 FRNRAP. The CDR3 DNA sequence: TGTGCTAGTGGTTTGGACAGGGGATCTAACTATGGCTACACCTTC. It translates to CASGLDRGSNYGYTF.

V is TRBV6-1 and J is TRBJ1-5, with unresolved D. Trimming removed 2 bases at V and 2 bases at J, with 10 bases between. The germline V gene encodes CDR1 MNHNS and CDR2 SASEGT. The CDR3 runs 15 residues. The CDR3 DNA reads TGTGCCAGCAGTGAATTAGACATGGGCAATCAGCCCCAGCATTTT. Translation gives CASSELDMGNQPQHF.